The present T cell receptor (beta chain) was sequenced within a study of blood T cell repertoires in COVID-19. Study background: Some COVID-19 samples were acute and others convalescent; all came from the United States, Italy and Spain. The cDNA or gDNA used as material had been derived from T cells, B-cell-depleted T cells, or PBMCs.

This clone was recorded only once. Per the study methods: Amplifying reference gene primers gave estimates of nucleated cell counts. The data were produced by immunoSEQ multiplex PCR, yet TCRdb's version contains in-frame clones alone and is incomplete. The DNA gave D and trimming, while V, J and clone size come from that table. The profile shows just over 650,000 clones, over 80% of them singletons. This TCR derives from a woman aged 18-35 years with acute or convalescent COVID-19. The sample comprised peripheral blood.

The CDR3 DNA reads as TGTGCCAGCAGCATACGGGGGACAGATGAAGCTTTCTTT. This gives the protein CASSIRGTDEAFF. The chain links TRBV6-5 to TRBJ1-1, with TRBD1 matching 7 bases. Trimming at V came to 6 bases and at J to 7 bases, leaving 8 bases not matched to a gene. The germline V gene has CDR1 MNHEY and CDR2 SVGAGI. There are 13 residues in the CDR3.